This entry features one T cell receptor beta chain sequence. This sample is part of a study of T cell changes during pregnancy in multiple sclerosis. Assay used: immunoSEQ multiplex PCR; TCRdb lists only in-frame clones, some missing. The repertoire includes about 57,000 clones, approximately 91% of them detected once, and about 0.4% sits in the top ten. In germline, CDR1 is GTSNPN, CDR2 SVGIG (reference sequence). V lost 0 bases and J lost 3, with 8 bases in between. This CDR3 region has 13 residues. This chain uses TRBV30 with TRBJ1-1; D unresolved. The clonotype was recovered from a female donor with multiple sclerosis, enrolled in a pregnancy study. This sample comprised CD4+ T cells from peripheral blood mononuclear cells, obtained in the third trimester of pregnancy. The chain's CDR3 is CAWSVLLDTEAFF. CDR3 nucleotides: TGTGCCTGGAGTGTTCTATTGGACACTGAAGCTTTCTTT.